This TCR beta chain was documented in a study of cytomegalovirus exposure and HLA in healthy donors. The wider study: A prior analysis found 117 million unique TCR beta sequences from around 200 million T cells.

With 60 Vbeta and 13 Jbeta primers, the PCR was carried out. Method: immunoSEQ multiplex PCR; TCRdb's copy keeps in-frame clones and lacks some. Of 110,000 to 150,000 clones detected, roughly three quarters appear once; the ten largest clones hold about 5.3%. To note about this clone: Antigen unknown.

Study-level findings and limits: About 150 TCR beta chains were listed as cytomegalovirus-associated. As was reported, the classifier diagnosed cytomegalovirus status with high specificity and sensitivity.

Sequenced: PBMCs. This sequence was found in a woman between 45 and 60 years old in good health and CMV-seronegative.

This CDR3 reads CASRPTGGGNQPQHF. CDR3 in DNA: TGTGCCAGCAGACCCACAGGGGGTGGCAATCAGCCCCAGCATTTT. The chain links TRBV27 to TRBJ1-5; 8 nucleotides agree with TRBD1. Germline V gene lookup returns CDR1 MNHEY and CDR2 SMNVEV (reference sequence). The CDR3 length is 15 residues. J gave up 2 bases and V 6 bases, and 6 bases lay outside the gene matches.